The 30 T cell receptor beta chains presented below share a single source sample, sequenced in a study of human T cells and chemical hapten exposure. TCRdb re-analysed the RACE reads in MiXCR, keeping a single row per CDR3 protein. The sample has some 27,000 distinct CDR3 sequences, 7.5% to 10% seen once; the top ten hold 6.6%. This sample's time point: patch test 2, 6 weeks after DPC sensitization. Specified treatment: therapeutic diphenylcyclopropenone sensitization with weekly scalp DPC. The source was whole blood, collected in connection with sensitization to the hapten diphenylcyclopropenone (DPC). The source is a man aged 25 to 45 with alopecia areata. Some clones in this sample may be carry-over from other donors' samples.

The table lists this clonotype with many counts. The CDR3 sequence is CSVAPLAEQFF. CDR3 sequence (DNA): TGCAGCGTCGCCCCGCTAGCGGAGCAGTTCTTC. This sequence joins TRBV29-1 and TRBJ2-1; TRBD2 might be the D (6 bases). Trimming pared 6 bases from V and 10 bases from J, leaving 13 bases between. The CDR3 totals 11 residues. Germline assignment: CDR1 SQVTM and CDR2 ANQGSEA.

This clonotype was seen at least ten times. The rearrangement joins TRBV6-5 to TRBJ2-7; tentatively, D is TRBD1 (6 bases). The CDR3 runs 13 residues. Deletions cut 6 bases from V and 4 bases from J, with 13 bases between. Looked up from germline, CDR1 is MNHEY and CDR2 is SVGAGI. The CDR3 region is CASRRTALYEQYF. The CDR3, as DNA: TGTGCCAGCAGAAGGACAGCCCTATACGAGCAGTACTTC.

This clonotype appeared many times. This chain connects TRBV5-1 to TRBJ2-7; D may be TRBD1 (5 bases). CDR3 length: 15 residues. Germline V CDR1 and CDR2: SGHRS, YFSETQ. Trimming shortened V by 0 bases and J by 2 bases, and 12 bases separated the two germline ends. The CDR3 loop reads CASSLAEAGTYEQYF. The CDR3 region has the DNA TGCGCCAGCAGCTTGGCCGAGGCAGGGACCTACGAGCAGTACTTC.

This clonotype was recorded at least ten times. In DNA, the CDR3 is TGTGCCAGCAGCCGCGGGGACAGCAGTGTTATTAGCACAGATACGCAGTATTTT. Translating gives CASSRGDSSVISTDTQYF. The gene calls are TRBV6-2 or TRBV6-3 and TRBJ2-3, with D possibly being TRBD1 (7 bases). The CDR3 contains 18 residues. Per germline, CDR1 MNHEY and CDR2 SVGEGT. V lost 6 bases and J lost 0, with 22 bases in between.

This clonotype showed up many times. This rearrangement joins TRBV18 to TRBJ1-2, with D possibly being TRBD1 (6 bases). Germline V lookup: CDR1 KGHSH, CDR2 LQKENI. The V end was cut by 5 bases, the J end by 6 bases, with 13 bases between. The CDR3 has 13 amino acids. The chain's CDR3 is CASSSSGANGYTF. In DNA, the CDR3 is TGTGCCAGCTCATCGTCGGGGGCGAATGGCTACACCTTC.

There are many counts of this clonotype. The CDR3 DNA follows: TGTGCCAGCAGCGTCAACAGTTTCACAGATACGCAGTATTTT. It codes for CASSVNSFTDTQYF. The chain is built from TRBV12-3 or TRBV12-4 and TRBJ2-3; D gene uncertain. The CDR3 length is 14 residues. Trimming left V 6 bases short and J 2 bases short, with 12 bases between.

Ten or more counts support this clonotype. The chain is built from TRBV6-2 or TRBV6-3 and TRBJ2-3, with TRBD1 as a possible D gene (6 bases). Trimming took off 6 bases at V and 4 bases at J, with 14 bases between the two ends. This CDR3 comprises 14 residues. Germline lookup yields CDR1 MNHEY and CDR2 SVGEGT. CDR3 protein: CASRRRGMADTQYF. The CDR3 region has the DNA TGTGCCAGCAGACGCAGGGGAATGGCAGATACGCAGTATTTT.

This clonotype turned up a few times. The CDR3 DNA sequence: TGTGCCAGCAGCCAAGTCGGACAGACTAATGAAAAACTGTTTTTT. It is translated as CASSQVGQTNEKLFF. J is TRBJ1-4 and V is TRBV4-2; a weak D match, TRBD1 (6 bases). The CDR3 totals 15 residues. The V and J ends lost 1 base and 2 bases respectively, with 8 bases between them. The germline gives CDR1 LGHNA, CDR2 YNFKEQ.

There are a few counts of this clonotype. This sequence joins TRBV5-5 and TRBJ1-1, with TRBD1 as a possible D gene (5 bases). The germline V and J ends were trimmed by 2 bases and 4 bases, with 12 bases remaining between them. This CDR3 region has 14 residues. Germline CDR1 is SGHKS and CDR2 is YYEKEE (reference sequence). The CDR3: CASSFGRGTTEAFF. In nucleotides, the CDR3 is TGTGCCAGCAGCTTCGGCCGAGGGACCACTGAAGCTTTCTTT.

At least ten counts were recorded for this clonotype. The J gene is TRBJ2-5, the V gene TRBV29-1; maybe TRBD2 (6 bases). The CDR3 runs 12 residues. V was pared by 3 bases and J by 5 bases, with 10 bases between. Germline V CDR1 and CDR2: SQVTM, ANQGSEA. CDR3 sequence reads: CSVDGGAETQYF. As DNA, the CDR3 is TGCAGCGTTGACGGGGGAGCGGAGACCCAGTACTTC.

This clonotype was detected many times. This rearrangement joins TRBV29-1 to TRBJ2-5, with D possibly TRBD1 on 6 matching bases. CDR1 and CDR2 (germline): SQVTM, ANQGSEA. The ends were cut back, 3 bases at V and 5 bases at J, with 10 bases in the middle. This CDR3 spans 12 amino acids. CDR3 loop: CSVEPGQETQYF. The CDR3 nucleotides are TGCAGCGTTGAGCCAGGACAGGAGACCCAGTACTTC.

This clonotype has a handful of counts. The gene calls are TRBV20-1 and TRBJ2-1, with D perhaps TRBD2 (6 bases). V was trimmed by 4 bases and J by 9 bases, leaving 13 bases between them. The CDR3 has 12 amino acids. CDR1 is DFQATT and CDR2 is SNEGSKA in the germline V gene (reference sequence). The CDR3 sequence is CSATRDFLEQFF. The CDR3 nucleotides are TGCAGTGCTACTAGGGACTTTCTTGAGCAGTTCTTC.

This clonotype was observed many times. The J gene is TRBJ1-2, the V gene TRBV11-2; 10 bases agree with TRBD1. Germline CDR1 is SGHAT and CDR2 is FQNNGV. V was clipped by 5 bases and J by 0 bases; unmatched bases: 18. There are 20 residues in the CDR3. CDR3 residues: CASSDSDRDRGLKANYGYTF. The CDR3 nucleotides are TGTGCCAGCAGCGATAGTGACCGGGACAGGGGACTTAAAGCTAACTATGGCTACACCTTC. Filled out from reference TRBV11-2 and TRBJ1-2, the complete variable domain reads EAGVAQSPRYKIIEKRQSVAFWCNPISGHATLYWYQQILGQGPKLLIQFQNNGVVDDSQLPKDRFSAERLKGVDSTLKIQPAKLEDSAVYLCASSDSDRDRGLKANYGYTFGSGTRLTVV.

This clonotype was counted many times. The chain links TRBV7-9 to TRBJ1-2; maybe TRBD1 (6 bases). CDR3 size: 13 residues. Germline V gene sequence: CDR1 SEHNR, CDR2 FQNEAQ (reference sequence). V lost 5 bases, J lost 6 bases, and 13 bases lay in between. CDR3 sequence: CASSPRTEDGYTF. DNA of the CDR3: TGTGCCAGCAGCCCCCGGACAGAGGATGGCTACACCTTC.

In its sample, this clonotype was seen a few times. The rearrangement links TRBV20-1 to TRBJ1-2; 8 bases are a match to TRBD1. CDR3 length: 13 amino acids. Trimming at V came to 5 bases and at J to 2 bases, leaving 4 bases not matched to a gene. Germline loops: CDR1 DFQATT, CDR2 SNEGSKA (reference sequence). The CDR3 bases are TGCAGTGCTTCCCAGGGGGCAAACTATGGCTACACCTTC. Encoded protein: CSASQGANYGYTF.

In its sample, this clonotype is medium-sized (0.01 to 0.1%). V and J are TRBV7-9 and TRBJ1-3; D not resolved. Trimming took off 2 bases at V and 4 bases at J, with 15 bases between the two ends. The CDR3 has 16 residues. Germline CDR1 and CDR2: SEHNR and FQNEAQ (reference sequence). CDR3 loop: CASSLSTGVEGNTIYF. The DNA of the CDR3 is TGTGCCAGCAGCTTAAGTACGGGTGTAGAAGGAAACACCATATATTTT.

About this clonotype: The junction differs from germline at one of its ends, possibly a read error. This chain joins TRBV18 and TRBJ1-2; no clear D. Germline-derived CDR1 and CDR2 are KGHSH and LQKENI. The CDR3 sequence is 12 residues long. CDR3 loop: CASSPGDLYGAF. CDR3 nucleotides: TGTGCCAGCTCACCAGGGGATCTTTATGGGGCCTTC.

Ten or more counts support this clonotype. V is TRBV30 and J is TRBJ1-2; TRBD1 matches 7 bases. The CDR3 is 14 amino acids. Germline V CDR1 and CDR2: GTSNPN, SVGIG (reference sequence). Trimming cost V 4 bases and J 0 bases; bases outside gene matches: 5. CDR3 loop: CAWTTGTANYGYTF. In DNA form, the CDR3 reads TGTGCCTGGACCACCGGGACAGCTAACTATGGCTACACCTTC.

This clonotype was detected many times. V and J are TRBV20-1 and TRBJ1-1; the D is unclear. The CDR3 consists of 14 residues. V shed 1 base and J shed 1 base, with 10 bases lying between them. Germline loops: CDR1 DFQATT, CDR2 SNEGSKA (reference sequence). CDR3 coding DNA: TGCAGTGCTAGAGTTCAAGGTGGGAACACTGAAGCTTTCTTT. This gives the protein CSARVQGGNTEAFF.

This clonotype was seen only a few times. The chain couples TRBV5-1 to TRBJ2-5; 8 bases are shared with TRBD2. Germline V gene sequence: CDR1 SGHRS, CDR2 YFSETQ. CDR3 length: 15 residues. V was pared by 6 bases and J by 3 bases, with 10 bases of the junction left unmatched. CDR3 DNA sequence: TGCGCCAGCAAAGCGTCACTAGCGGATAAAGAGACCCAGTACTTC. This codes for CASKASLADKETQYF.

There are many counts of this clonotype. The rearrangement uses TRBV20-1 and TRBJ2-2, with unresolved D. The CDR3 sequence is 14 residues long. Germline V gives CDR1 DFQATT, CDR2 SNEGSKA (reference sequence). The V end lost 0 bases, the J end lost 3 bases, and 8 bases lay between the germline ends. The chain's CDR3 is CSAREGRYTGELFF. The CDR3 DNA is TGCAGTGCTAGAGAAGGCCGCTACACCGGGGAGCTGTTTTTT.

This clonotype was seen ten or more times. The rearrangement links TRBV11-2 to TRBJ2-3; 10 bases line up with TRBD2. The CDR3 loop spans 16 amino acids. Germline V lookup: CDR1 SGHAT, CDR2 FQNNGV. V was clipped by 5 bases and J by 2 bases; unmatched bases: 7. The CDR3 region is CASSPRTSGDTDTQYF. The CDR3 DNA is TGTGCCAGCAGCCCAAGGACTAGCGGAGACACAGATACGCAGTATTTT. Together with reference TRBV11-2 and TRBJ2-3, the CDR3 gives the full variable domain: EAGVAQSPRYKIIEKRQSVAFWCNPISGHATLYWYQQILGQGPKLLIQFQNNGVVDDSQLPKDRFSAERLKGVDSTLKIQPAKLEDSAVYLCASSPRTSGDTDTQYFGPGTRLTVL.

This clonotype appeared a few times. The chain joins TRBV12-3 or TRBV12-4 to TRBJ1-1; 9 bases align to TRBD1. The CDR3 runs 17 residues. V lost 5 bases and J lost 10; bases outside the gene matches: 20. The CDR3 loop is CASSSQGQGGRGRGAFF. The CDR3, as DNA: TGTGCCAGCAGTAGCCAGGGACAGGGTGGACGGGGCAGAGGAGCTTTCTTT.

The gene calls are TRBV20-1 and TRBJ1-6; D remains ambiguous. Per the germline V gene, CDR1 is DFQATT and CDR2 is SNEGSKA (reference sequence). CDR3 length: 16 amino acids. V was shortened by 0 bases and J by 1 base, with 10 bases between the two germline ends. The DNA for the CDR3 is TGCAGTGCTAGAGATAACAGAGGATCCTATAATTCACCCCTCCACTTT. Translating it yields CSARDNRGSYNSPLHF.

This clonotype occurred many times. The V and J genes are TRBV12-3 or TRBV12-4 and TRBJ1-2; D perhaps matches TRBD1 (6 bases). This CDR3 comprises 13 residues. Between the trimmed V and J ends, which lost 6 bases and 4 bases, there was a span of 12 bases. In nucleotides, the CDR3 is TGTGCCAGCAGCACACAGGGAGCCTATGGCTACACCTTC. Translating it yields CASSTQGAYGYTF.

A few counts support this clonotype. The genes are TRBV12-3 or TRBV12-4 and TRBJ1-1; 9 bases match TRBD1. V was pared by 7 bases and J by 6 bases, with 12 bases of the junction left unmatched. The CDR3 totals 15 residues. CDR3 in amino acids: CASNTRTGDTSEAFF. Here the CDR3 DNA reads TGTGCCAGCAATACCCGGACAGGGGACACCTCTGAAGCTTTCTTT.

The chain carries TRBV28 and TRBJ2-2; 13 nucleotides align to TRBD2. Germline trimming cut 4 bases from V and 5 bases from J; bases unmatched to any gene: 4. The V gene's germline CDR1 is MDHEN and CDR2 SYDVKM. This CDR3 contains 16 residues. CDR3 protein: CASSSSGLAGTGELFF. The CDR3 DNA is TGTGCCAGCAGTTCCTCGGGACTAGCGGGGACCGGGGAGCTGTTTTTT. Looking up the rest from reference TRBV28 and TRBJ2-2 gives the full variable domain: DVKVTQSSRYLVKRTGEKVFLECVQDMDHENMFWYRQDPGLGLRLIYFSYDVKMKEKGDIPEGYSVSREKKERFSLILESASTNQTSMYLCASSSSGLAGTGELFFGEGSRLTVL.

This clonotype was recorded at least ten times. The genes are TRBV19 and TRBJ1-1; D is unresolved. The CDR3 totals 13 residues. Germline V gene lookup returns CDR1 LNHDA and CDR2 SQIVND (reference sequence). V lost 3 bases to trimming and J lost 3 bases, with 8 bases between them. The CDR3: CASSMGSHTEAFF. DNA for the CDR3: TGTGCCAGTAGTATGGGCAGTCACACTGAAGCTTTCTTT.

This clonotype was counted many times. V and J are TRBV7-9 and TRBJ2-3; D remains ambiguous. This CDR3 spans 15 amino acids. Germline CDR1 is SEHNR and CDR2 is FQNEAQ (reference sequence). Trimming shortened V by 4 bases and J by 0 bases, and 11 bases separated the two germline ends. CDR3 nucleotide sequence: TGTGCCAGCAGCTCATCAGTGCCTAGCACAGATACGCAGTATTTT. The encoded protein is CASSSSVPSTDTQYF.

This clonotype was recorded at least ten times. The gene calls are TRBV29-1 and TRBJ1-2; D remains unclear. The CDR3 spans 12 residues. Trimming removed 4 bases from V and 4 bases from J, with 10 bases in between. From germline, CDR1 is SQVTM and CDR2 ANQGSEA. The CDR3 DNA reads TGCAGCGTTGGAGGACTGAGCTATGGCTACACCTTC. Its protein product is CSVGGLSYGYTF.